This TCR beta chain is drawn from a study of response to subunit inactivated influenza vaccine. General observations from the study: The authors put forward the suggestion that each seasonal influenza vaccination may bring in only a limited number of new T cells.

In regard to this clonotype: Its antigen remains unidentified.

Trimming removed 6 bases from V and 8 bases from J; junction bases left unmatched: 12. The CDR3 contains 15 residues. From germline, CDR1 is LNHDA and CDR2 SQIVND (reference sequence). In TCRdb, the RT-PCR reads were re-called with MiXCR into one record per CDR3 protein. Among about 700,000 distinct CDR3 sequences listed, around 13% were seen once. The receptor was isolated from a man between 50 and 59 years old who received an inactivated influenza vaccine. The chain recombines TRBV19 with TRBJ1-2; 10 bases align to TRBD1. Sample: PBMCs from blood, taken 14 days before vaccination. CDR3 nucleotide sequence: TGTGCCAGTAGCGGGATGGACAGGGGGTTTGGGGGCTACACCTTC. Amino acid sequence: CASSGMDRGFGGYTF.